Listed here is a single TCR beta chain. The CDR3 spans 13 residues. Trimming took off 8 bases at V and 1 base at J, with 11 bases between the two ends. The germline V gene encodes CDR1 MNHEY and CDR2 SVGAGI. This record comes from a study of blood T cell repertoires in COVID-19. Across the study: The origin of the acute and convalescent COVID-19 samples was the United States, Italy and Spain.

The assay was immunoSEQ multiplex PCR, and TCRdb's table has in-frame clones only and misses some. The sample has about 98,000 clones; around 72% are singletons. This TCR came from a man aged 65-85 years with acute or convalescent COVID-19. The gene calls are TRBV6-5 and TRBJ1-1; D uncertain. Sequencing input: peripheral blood. CDR3 residues: CASAEFENTEAFF. CDR3 coding DNA: TGTGCCAGCGCGGAATTCGAGAACACTGAAGCTTTCTTT.